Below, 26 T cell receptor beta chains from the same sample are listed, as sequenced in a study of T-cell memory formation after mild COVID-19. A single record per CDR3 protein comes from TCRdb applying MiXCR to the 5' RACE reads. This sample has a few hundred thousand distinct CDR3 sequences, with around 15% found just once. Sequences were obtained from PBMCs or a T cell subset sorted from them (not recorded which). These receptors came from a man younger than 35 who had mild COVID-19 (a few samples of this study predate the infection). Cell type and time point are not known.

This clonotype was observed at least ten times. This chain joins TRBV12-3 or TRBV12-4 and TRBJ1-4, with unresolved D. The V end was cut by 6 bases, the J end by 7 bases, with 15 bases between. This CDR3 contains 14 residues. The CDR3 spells CASSPSWGIEKLFF. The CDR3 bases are TGTGCCAGCAGCCCATCCTGGGGAATTGAAAAACTGTTTTTT.

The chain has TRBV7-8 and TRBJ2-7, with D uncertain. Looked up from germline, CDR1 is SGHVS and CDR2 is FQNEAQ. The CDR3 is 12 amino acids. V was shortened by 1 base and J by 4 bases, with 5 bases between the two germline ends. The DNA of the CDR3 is TGTGCCAGCAGCTTAGAGGTGTACGAGCAGTACTTC. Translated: CASSLEVYEQYF.

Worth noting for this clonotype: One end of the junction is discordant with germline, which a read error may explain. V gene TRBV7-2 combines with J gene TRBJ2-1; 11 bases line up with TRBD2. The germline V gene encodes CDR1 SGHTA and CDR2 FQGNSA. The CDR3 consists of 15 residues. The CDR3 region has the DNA TGTGCCAGCGGCTTAGCGGGGGGGCTAATGGTTGAGCAGTTCTTC. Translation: CASGLAGGLMVEQFF.

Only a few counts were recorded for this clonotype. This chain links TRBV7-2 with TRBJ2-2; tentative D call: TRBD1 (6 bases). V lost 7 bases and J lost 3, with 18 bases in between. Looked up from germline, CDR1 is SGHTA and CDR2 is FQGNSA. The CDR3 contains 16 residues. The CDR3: CASTDYPTGHTGELFF. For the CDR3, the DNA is TGTGCCAGCACCGACTACCCCACAGGGCACACCGGGGAGCTGTTTTTT.

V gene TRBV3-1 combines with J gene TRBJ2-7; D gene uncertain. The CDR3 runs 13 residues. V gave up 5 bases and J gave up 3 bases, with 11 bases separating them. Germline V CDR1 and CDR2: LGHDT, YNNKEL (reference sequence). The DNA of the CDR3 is TGTGCCAGCAGCTCCGATCTGGGCTACGAGCAGTACTTC. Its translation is CASSSDLGYEQYF.

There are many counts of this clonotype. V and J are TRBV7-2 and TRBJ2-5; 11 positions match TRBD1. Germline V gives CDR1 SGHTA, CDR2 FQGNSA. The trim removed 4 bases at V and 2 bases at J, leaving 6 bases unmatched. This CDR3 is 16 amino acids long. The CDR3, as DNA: TGTGCCAGCAGCTCCGAAGGGACAGGGGGGCAAGAGACCCAGTACTTC. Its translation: CASSSEGTGGQETQYF.

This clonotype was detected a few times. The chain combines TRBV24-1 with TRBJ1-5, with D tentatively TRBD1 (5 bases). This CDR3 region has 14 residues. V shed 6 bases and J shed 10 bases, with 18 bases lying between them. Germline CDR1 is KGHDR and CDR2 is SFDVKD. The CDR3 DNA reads TGTGCCACCAGTCTCGGGACGGAGGTCAGACCCCAGCATTTT. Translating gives CATSLGTEVRPQHF.

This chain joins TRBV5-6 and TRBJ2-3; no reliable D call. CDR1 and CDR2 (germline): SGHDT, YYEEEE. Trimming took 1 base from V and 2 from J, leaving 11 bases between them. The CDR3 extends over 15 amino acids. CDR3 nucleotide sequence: TGTGCCAGCAGCTTGTACGGGTCTTTCACAGATACGCAGTATTTT. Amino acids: CASSLYGSFTDTQYF.

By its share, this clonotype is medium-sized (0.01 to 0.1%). Written as DNA, the CDR3 is TGTGCCAGCAGCTTAGACGATATCCAACCCCAGCATTTT. Its translation: CASSLDDIQPQHF. The chain joins TRBV7-2 to TRBJ1-5; D not resolved. The germline gives CDR1 SGHTA, CDR2 FQGNSA. The CDR3 has 13 amino acids. The ends were cut back, 1 base at V and 10 bases at J, with 11 bases in the middle.

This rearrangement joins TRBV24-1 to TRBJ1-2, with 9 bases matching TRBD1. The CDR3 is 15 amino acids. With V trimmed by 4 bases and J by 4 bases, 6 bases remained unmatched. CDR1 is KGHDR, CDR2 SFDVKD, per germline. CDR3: CATSDRGQGAYGYTF. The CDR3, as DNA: TGTGCCACCAGTGACCGGGGACAGGGAGCCTATGGCTACACCTTC.

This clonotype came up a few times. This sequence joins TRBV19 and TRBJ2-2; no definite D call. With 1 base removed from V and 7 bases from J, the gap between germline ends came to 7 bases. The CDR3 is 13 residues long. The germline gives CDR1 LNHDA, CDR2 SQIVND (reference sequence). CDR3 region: CASSIVRSGELFF. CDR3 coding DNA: TGTGCCAGTAGTATAGTGCGCAGCGGGGAGCTGTTTTTT. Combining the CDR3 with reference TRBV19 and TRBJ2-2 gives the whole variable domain DGGITQSPKYLFRKEGQNVTLSCEQNLNHDAMYWYRQDPGQGLRLIYYSQIVNDFQKGDIAEGYSVSREKKESFPLTVTSAQKNPTAFYLCASSIVRSGELFFGEGSRLTVL.

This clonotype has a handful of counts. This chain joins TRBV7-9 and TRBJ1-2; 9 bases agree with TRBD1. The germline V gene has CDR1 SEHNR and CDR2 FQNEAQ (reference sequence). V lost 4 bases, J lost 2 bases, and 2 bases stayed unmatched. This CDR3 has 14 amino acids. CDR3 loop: CASSSGTGNYGYTF. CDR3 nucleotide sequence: TGTGCCAGCAGCTCCGGGACAGGGAACTATGGCTACACCTTC.

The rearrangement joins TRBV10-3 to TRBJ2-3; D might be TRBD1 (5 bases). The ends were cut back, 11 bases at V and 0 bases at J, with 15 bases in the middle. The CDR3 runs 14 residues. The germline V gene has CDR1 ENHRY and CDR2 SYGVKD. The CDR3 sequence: CASATVASTDTQYF. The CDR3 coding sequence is TGTGCCTCTGCGACAGTCGCTAGCACAGATACGCAGTATTTT.

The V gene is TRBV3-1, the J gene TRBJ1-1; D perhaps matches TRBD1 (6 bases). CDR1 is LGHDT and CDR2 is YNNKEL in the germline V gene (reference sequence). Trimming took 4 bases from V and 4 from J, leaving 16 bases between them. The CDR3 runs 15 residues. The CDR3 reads CASSRGGRGGTEAFF. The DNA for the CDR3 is TGTGCCAGCAGCCGCGGCGGGAGGGGGGGCACTGAAGCTTTCTTT.

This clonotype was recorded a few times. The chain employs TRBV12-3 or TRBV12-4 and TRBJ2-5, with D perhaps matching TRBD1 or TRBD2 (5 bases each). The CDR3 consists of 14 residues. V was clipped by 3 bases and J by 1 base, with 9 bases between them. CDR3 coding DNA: TGTGCCAGCAGTTTTTTGGGGACCCAAGAGACCCAGTACTTC. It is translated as CASSFLGTQETQYF.

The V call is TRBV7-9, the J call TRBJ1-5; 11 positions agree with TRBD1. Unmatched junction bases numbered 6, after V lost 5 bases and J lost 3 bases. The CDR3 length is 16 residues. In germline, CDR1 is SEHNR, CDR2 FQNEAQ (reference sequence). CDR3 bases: TGTGCCAGCAGCCCCGGACAGGGGGCCTTCAATCAGCCCCAGCATTTT. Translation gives CASSPGQGAFNQPQHF.

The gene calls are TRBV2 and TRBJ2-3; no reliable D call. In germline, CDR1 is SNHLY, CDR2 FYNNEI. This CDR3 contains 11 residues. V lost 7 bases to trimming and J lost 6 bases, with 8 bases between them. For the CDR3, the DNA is TGTGCCAGCAATCAGGACGATACGCAGTATTTT. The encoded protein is CASNQDDTQYF.

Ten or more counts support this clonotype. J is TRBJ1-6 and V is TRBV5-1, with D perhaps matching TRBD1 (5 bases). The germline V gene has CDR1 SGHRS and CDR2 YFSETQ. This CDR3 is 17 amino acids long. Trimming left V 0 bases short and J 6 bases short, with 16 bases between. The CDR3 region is CASSLGLRQGGNSPLHF. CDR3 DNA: TGCGCCAGCAGCTTGGGATTGCGGCAGGGCGGTAATTCACCCCTCCACTTT. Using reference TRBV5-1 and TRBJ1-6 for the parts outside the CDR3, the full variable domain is KAGVTQTPRYLIKTRGQQVTLSCSPISGHRSVSWYQQTPGQGLQFLFEYFSETQRNKGNFPGRFSGRQFSNSRSEMNVSTLELGDSALYLCASSLGLRQGGNSPLHFGNGTRLTVT.

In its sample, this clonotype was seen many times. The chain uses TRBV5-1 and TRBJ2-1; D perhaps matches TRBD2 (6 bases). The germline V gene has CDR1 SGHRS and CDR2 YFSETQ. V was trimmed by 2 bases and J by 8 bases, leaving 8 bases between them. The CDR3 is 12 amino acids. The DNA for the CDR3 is TGCGCCAGCAGCTTTTCGGGGGATGAGCAGTTCTTC. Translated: CASSFSGDEQFF.

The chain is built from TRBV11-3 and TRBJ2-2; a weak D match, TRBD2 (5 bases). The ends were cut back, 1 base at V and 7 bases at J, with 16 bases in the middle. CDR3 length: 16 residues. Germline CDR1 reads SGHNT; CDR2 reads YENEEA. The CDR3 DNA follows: TGTGCCAGCAGCTTAGTCATCACGGGGTATAGCGGGGAGCTGTTTTTT. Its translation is CASSLVITGYSGELFF. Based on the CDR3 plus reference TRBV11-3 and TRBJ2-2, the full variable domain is EAGVVQSPRYKIIEKKQPVAFWCNPISGHNTLYWYLQNLGQGPELLIRYENEEAVDDSQLPKDRFSAERLKGVDSTLKIQPAELGDSAVYLCASSLVITGYSGELFFGEGSRLTVL.

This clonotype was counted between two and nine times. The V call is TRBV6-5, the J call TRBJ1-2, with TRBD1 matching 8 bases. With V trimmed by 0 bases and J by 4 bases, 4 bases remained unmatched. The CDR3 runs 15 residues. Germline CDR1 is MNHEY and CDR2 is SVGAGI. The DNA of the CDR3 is TGTGCCAGCAGTTACTCGGGGACAGGCCTCTATGGCTACACCTTC. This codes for CASSYSGTGLYGYTF.

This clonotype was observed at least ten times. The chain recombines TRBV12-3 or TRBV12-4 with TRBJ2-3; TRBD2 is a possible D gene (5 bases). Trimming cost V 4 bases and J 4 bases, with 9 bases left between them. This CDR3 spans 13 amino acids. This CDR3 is CASSWRSPDTQYF. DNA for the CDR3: TGTGCCAGCAGTTGGAGGAGTCCAGATACGCAGTATTTT.

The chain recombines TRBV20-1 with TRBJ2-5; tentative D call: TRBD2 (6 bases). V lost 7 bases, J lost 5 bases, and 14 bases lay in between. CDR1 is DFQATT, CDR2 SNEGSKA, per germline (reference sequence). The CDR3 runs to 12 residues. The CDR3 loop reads CSGKAGAETQYF. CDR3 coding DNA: TGCAGTGGAAAAGCGGGTGCGGAGACCCAGTACTTC.

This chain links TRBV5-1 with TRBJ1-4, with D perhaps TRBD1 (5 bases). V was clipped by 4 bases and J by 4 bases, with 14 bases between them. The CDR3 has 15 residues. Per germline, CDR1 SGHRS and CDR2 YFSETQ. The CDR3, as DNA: TGCGCCAGCAGCCCGGCGGGCAGGGATAATGAAAAACTGTTTTTT. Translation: CASSPAGRDNEKLFF.

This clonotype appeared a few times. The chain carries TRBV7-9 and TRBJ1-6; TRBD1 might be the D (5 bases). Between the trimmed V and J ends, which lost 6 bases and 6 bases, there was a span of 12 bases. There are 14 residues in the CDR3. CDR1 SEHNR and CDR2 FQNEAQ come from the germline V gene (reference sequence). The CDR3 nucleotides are TGTGCCAGCAGTGGTGGGGGATTTAATTCACCCCTCCACTTT. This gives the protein CASSGGGFNSPLHF.

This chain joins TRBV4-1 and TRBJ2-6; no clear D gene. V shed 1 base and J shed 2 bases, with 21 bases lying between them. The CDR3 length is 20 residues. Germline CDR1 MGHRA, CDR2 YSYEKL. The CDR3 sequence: CASSQVRIGVWDAGANVLTF. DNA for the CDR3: TGCGCCAGCAGCCAAGTTCGGATTGGGGTTTGGGATGCTGGGGCCAACGTCCTGACTTTC.